Below, 2 T cell receptor beta chains from the same sample are listed, as sequenced in a study of blood T cell repertoires in COVID-19. Some clones are missing from TCRdb's copy, which holds only in-frame ones; the method was immunoSEQ multiplex PCR. The sample lists about 400,000 clones, around nine tenths occurring once. Sequenced: peripheral blood. Receptors were obtained from a human donor in a cohort sampled during active COVID-19.

This chain links TRBV5-1 with TRBJ2-1; 10 nucleotides align to TRBD2. This CDR3 spans 15 amino acids. V lost 0 bases to trimming and J lost 6 bases; unmatched junction nucleotides: 3. Germline V gene data show CDR1 as SGHRS and CDR2 as YFSETQ. The CDR3 bases are TGCGCCAGCAGCTTGGAGCGGGAGGGGAGCAATGAGCAGTTCTTC. It specifies CASSLEREGSNEQFF.

CDR3 sequence reads: CASSLTPGQANYGYTF. CDR3 coding DNA: TGTGCCAGCAGCTTAACCCCAGGGCAAGCTAACTATGGCTACACCTTC. The chain employs TRBV7-9 and TRBJ1-2, with D possibly TRBD1 on 5 matching bases. Germline loops: CDR1 SEHNR, CDR2 FQNEAQ (reference sequence). The ends were cut back, 2 bases at V and 0 bases at J, with 13 bases in the middle. The CDR3 sequence is 16 residues long.